Sequencing of this TCR beta chain was carried out in a study of human CD8 memory T cell subsets. By negative magnetic separation, total CD8+ T cells were enriched. Duplicate vials of 150,000 sorted CD8+ T cells per subset supplied the RNA. This CDR3 region has 18 residues. Germline V gene sequence: CDR1 LNHNV, CDR2 YYDKDF (reference sequence). UMI-labeled 5' RACE was the method by which TCR beta libraries were made. TCRdb derives one entry per CDR3 protein from the 5' RACE reads, leaving out DNA. This sample carries over 7,000 distinct CDR3 sequences, with less than 25% going to the ten biggest clones.

The sequence came from a human donor in good health. What was sequenced was CD8+ T cells from PBMCs. The chain uses TRBV15 and TRBJ2-1; checking the TCRdb D call of TRBD2 is not possible without DNA. CDR3 sequence: CATSRSSTGQGPDNEQFF.